The 27 T cell receptor beta chains given below trace back to one sample, sequenced in a study of blood T cell repertoires in COVID-19. Here immunoSEQ multiplex PCR was the method, and the copy in TCRdb shows in-frame clones only, minus some. The profile shows 210,000 or so clones, around 80% of them singletons. Sequences were obtained from peripheral blood. The receptors derive from an elderly woman with active or convalescent COVID-19.

The chain links TRBV7-3 to TRBJ2-1, with D possibly being TRBD1 (6 bases). Germline V lookup: CDR1 SGHTA, CDR2 FQGTGA. V lost 4 bases, J lost 8 bases, and 15 bases lay in between. This CDR3 is built from 14 residues. This chain's CDR3 is CASSYQNRVDEQFF. In DNA form, the CDR3 reads TGTGCCAGCAGCTACCAAAACAGGGTCGATGAGCAGTTCTTC.

The chain combines TRBV5-1 with TRBJ1-6; the D gene is possibly TRBD1 (6 bases). Germline V gene lookup returns CDR1 SGHRS and CDR2 YFSETQ. The V gene lost 0 bases and the J gene lost 14 bases, with 9 bases spanning the gap. This CDR3 is built from 12 residues. The CDR3 is CASSLAGEALHF. The CDR3 nucleotides read TGCGCCAGCAGCTTGGCAGGGGAAGCCCTCCACTTT.

The chain recombines TRBV28 with TRBJ1-5; D gene ambiguous. CDR3 length: 13 residues. CDR1 is MDHEN and CDR2 is SYDVKM in the germline V gene. V was pared by 5 bases and J by 4 bases, with 9 bases between. CDR3 region: CASSISGNQPQHF. CDR3 nucleotide sequence: TGTGCCAGCAGTATTTCCGGGAATCAGCCCCAGCATTTT.

J is TRBJ2-2 and V is TRBV28; the match to TRBD2 covers 8 bases. CDR1 MDHEN and CDR2 SYDVKM come from the germline V gene. There are 14 residues in the CDR3. Losses at the gene ends were 8 bases for V and 2 bases for J; bases not matched to a gene: 4. CDR3 residues: CASLGLANTGELFF. DNA for the CDR3: TGTGCCAGCCTTGGACTAGCAAACACCGGGGAGCTGTTTTTT.

This clone was counted a single time. The CDR3 nucleotides read TGTGCCAGCAGCTTGGACCCGGGGAGCTACGGAAACACCATATATTTT. Protein: CASSLDPGSYGNTIYF. This sequence joins TRBV5-5 and TRBJ1-3, with D unresolved. The CDR3 contains 16 residues. Germline V gives CDR1 SGHKS, CDR2 YYEKEE (reference sequence). V dropped 0 bases and J dropped 4 bases, with 14 bases sitting between them.

The chain employs TRBV28 and TRBJ1-6; 8 nucleotides agree with TRBD1. Germline CDR1 reads MDHEN; CDR2 reads SYDVKM. Unmatched junction bases numbered 12, after V lost 8 bases and J lost 9 bases. The CDR3 totals 15 residues. CDR3 DNA sequence: TGTGCCAGCTCCATCCGACAGGGGAAGGGTTCACCCCTCCACTTT. Encoded protein: CASSIRQGKGSPLHF.

V and J are TRBV10-2 and TRBJ2-1; D ambiguous. The germline V and J ends were trimmed by 10 bases and 2 bases, with 12 bases remaining between them. The CDR3 loop spans 13 amino acids. Germline V CDR1 and CDR2: WSHSY, SAAADI. The CDR3 sequence is CATQASAYNEQFF. The CDR3, as DNA: TGCGCCACCCAGGCCTCCGCCTACAATGAGCAGTTCTTC.

In this sample, this clone turned up a few times. The V call is TRBV10-3, the J call TRBJ1-4; the D is unclear. V lost 4 bases to trimming and J lost 8 bases, with 14 bases between them. In germline, CDR1 is ENHRY, CDR2 SYGVKD. The CDR3 totals 14 residues. CDR3: CAISAASGNEKLFF. The CDR3 bases are TGTGCCATCAGTGCGGCGTCGGGGAACGAAAAACTGTTTTTT.

This sequence joins TRBV4-1 and TRBJ1-6; the match to TRBD1 covers 9 bases. The CDR3 is 14 residues long. J gave up 6 bases and V 4 bases, and 1 base lay outside the gene matches. Germline assignment: CDR1 MGHRA and CDR2 YSYEKL. The CDR3 DNA reads as TGCGCCAGCAGCCGGACAGGGGTTAATTCACCCCTCCACTTT. This translates into CASSRTGVNSPLHF.

The V call is TRBV27, the J call TRBJ1-1; possibly TRBD1 for D (6 bases). V dropped 8 bases and J dropped 5 bases, with 21 bases sitting between them. In germline, CDR1 is MNHEY, CDR2 SMNVEV (reference sequence). The CDR3 extends over 15 amino acids. CDR3: CASLEGGPPRTEAFF. CDR3 sequence (DNA): TGTGCCAGCCTAGAGGGGGGGCCCCCAAGGACTGAAGCTTTCTTT.

The rearrangement uses TRBV19 and TRBJ1-1, with a possible D match to TRBD1 (6 bases). Trimming left V 3 bases short and J 4 bases short, with 12 bases between. This CDR3 has 14 residues. The germline CDR1 and CDR2 sequences are LNHDA and SQIVND (reference sequence). The CDR3, as DNA: TGTGCCAGTAGTATCGCTGCAGGGGTCACTGAAGCTTTCTTT. Protein: CASSIAAGVTEAFF.

A few counts support this clone. This sample also contains other DNA sequences that code for the same CDR3. The V gene is TRBV4-1, the J gene TRBJ1-5; 7 bases map to TRBD1. After removal of 3 bases from V and 1 base from J, the junction contained 0 bases not matched to a gene. The CDR3 spans 14 residues. Germline CDR1 MGHRA, CDR2 YSYEKL. The CDR3 sequence is CASSQGQSNQPQHF. The CDR3 bases are TGCGCCAGCAGCCAGGGACAGAGCAATCAGCCCCAGCATTTT.

The V and J genes are TRBV3-1 (or the pseudogene TRBV3-2) and TRBJ2-7; the D gene is possibly TRBD1 (6 bases). Trimming left V 0 bases short and J 4 bases short, with 7 bases between. CDR1 is LGHDT, CDR2 YNNKEL, per germline (reference sequence). This CDR3 comprises 13 residues. CDR3 nucleotide sequence: TGTGCCAGCAGCCAAGATACAGGGTACGAGCAGTACTTC. This encodes CASSQDTGYEQYF.

J is TRBJ2-7 and V is TRBV7-9, with a possible D match to TRBD1 (5 bases). V was pared by 5 bases and J by 0 bases, with 14 bases between. The CDR3 spans 15 residues. Germline V gene lookup returns CDR1 SEHNR and CDR2 FQNEAQ (reference sequence). The CDR3, as DNA: TGTGCCAGCAGCCCCATGGCAGGGTCCTCCTACGAGCAGTACTTC. Translation gives CASSPMAGSSYEQYF.

The chain uses TRBV28 and TRBJ1-2; 7 bases line up with TRBD1. Germline-derived CDR1 and CDR2 are MDHEN and SYDVKM. V shed 6 bases, J shed 4 bases, and the junction held 2 bases outside the gene matches. The CDR3 totals 12 residues. CDR3 in amino acids: CASRSGGYGYTF. CDR3 DNA sequence: TGTGCCAGCAGGTCAGGGGGCTATGGCTACACCTTC.

This clone showed up many times. The chain joins TRBV6-5 to TRBJ1-2, with D possibly being TRBD1 (5 bases). V lost 4 bases, J lost 4 bases, and 19 bases lay in between. The CDR3 totals 16 residues. CDR1 and CDR2 (germline): MNHEY, SVGAGI. CDR3 sequence (DNA): TGTGCCAGCAGTTGGGCCTTGGACAAGGGATCCTATGGCTACACCTTC. Amino acid sequence: CASSWALDKGSYGYTF.

This clone turned up a few times. The V call is TRBV2, the J call TRBJ1-2; 8 bases fit TRBD1. CDR3 length: 13 amino acids. With V trimmed by 5 bases and J by 7 bases, 6 bases remained unmatched. CDR1 and CDR2 from the germline V gene are SNHLY and FYNNEI. The CDR3 sequence: CASSLTQGGGYTF. For the CDR3, the DNA is TGTGCCAGCAGTTTAACACAGGGGGGTGGCTACACCTTC.

This rearrangement joins TRBV18 to TRBJ1-2; TRBD1 matches at 7 bases. The CDR3 is 15 residues long. The germline CDR1 and CDR2 sequences are KGHSH and LQKENI. Trimming removed 4 bases from V and 8 bases from J; junction bases left unmatched: 13. The CDR3: CASSLSSGTVRGYTF. CDR3 nucleotides: TGTGCCAGCTCACTATCTTCCGGGACAGTTAGGGGCTACACCTTC.

The gene calls are TRBV7-2 and TRBJ1-3, with D unresolved. This CDR3 is 13 amino acids long. Trimming took off 3 bases at V and 0 bases at J, with 3 bases between the two ends. CDR1 and CDR2 from the germline V gene are SGHTA and FQGNSA. Here the CDR3 reads CASSFYSGNTIYF. DNA of the CDR3: TGTGCCAGCAGCTTTTACTCTGGAAACACCATATATTTT.

This clone was seen a few times. This chain uses TRBV6-4 with TRBJ1-1; 7 nucleotides line up with TRBD1. The CDR3 extends over 13 amino acids. With V trimmed by 3 bases and J by 5 bases, 3 bases remained unmatched. Looked up from germline, CDR1 is MRHNA and CDR2 is SNTAGT. The CDR3 is CASSEVRGTEAFF. The CDR3 bases are TGTGCCAGCAGTGAAGTCAGGGGGACTGAAGCTTTCTTT.

This clone has just one count. V is TRBV7-8 and J is TRBJ2-2; D may be TRBD2 (6 bases). The CDR3 spans 14 residues. The germline gives CDR1 SGHVS, CDR2 FQNEAQ. V was clipped by 8 bases and J by 4 bases, with 14 bases between them. The CDR3 DNA reads as TGTGCCAGCGTCTGGGAGGCAGCCACCGGGGAGCTGTTTTTT. Translation gives CASVWEAATGELFF. The full variable domain, rest sourced from reference TRBV7-8 and TRBJ2-2, is GAGVSQSPRYKVAKRGQDVALRCDPISGHVSLFWYQQALGQGPEFLTYFQNEAQLDKSGLPSDRFFAERPEGSVSTLKIQRTQQEDSAVYLCASVWEAATGELFFGEGSRLTVL.

The rearrangement joins TRBV3-1 (or the pseudogene TRBV3-2) to TRBJ1-6; D may be TRBD1 (6 bases). The CDR3 has 16 residues. Trimming took 8 bases from V and 3 from J, leaving 17 bases between them. Germline V gene sequence: CDR1 LGHDT, CDR2 YNNKEL (reference sequence). The CDR3 DNA reads as TGTGCCAGCGGGAGAGGGGGTAGGTTCTATAATTCACCCCTCCACTTT. Its translation: CASGRGGRFYNSPLHF.

V gene TRBV3-1 (or the pseudogene TRBV3-2) combines with J gene TRBJ1-2; D is ambiguous. The CDR3 has 14 amino acids. Trimming took off 2 bases at V and 0 bases at J, with 7 bases between the two ends. CDR1 is LGHDT and CDR2 is YNNKEL in the germline V gene (reference sequence). In DNA, the CDR3 is TGTGCCAGCAGCCAACGCAGGACTAACTATGGCTACACCTTC. Its protein product is CASSQRRTNYGYTF.

This clone has a single count. The chain is built from TRBV27 and TRBJ2-7; TRBD1 aligns across 9 bases. The CDR3 is 14 amino acids. Germline V gives CDR1 MNHEY, CDR2 SMNVEV (reference sequence). Trimming removed 5 bases from V and 2 bases from J; junction bases left unmatched: 4. The CDR3 is CASSPRTGAYEQYF. The CDR3 nucleotides are TGTGCCAGCAGTCCAAGGACAGGGGCCTACGAGCAGTACTTC.

The CDR3 coding sequence is TGTGCCAGCAGTCCTCGCCCGGGGAATACGCAGTATTTT. The encoded protein is CASSPRPGNTQYF. This sequence joins TRBV12-3 or TRBV12-4 and TRBJ2-3; TRBD2 might be the D (5 bases). The CDR3 is 13 residues long. Trimming removed 5 bases from V and 7 bases from J, with 13 bases in between.

The rearrangement joins TRBV19 to TRBJ1-3, with unresolved D. Trimming left V 4 bases short and J 2 bases short, with 6 bases between. This CDR3 has 13 residues. Germline lookup yields CDR1 LNHDA and CDR2 SQIVND (reference sequence). The CDR3 loop is CASSSAAGNTIYF. In DNA, the CDR3 is TGTGCCAGTAGTAGTGCAGCTGGAAACACCATATATTTT. Drawing the rest from reference TRBV19 and TRBJ1-3, the complete variable domain is DGGITQSPKYLFRKEGQNVTLSCEQNLNHDAMYWYRQDPGQGLRLIYYSQIVNDFQKGDIAEGYSVSREKKESFPLTVTSAQKNPTAFYLCASSSAAGNTIYFGEGSWLTVV.

This sequence joins TRBV27 and TRBJ2-1, with 10 bases fitting TRBD2. The CDR3 spans 14 residues. From germline, CDR1 is MNHEY and CDR2 SMNVEV (reference sequence). Germline trimming cut 4 bases from V and 9 bases from J; bases unmatched to any gene: 6. CDR3 region: CASSSGTSVSEQFF. CDR3 nucleotide sequence: TGTGCCAGCAGTTCCGGGACTAGCGTCAGTGAGCAGTTCTTC.